This TCR beta chain was sequenced in a study of long-term antiretroviral therapy in people with HIV. Study outcomes and limitations: The study collected no data on ART adherence, viral resistance or therapy changes. Drawn between about 2003 and 2017, the blood was possibly obtained under older ART regimens. Clones that had undergone expansion before ART prevailed in the repertoire throughout all time points.

Version v3.0 of the immunoSEQ assay ran at survey level. A target of 40,000-50,000 T-cell genomes per sample was set for sequencing. Method: immunoSEQ multiplex PCR; TCRdb's copy keeps in-frame clones and lacks some. There are about 34,000 clones in the sample; about 85% occur only once, and roughly 3.1% lies in the top ten. The germline V and J ends were trimmed by 7 bases and 1 base, with 13 bases remaining between them. The germline V gene has CDR1 LGHNT and CDR2 FRNRAP. The CDR3 has 14 amino acids. Comment on this clone: Its antigen remains unknown.

The input for sequencing was unsorted PBMCs, taken 1.9 years after starting antiretroviral therapy. The chain couples TRBV12-5 to TRBJ1-1, with D possibly TRBD1 on 5 matching bases. The TCR originated in a young man with HIV. The DNA of the CDR3 is TGTGCTAGTGCCTCGCGGGGGGGGAACACTGAAGCTTTCTTT. Its translation: CASASRGGNTEAFF.